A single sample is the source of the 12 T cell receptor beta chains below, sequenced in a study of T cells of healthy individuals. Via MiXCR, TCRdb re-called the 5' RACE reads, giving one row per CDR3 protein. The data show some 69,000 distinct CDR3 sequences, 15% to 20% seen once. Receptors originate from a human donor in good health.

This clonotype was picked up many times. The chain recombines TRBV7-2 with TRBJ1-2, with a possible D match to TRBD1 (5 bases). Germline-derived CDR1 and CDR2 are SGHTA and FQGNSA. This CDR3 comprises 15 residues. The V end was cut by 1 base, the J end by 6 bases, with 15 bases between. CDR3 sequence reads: CASSLDGARSHGYTF. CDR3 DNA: TGTGCCAGCAGCTTAGATGGGGCCAGGTCGCATGGCTACACCTTC.

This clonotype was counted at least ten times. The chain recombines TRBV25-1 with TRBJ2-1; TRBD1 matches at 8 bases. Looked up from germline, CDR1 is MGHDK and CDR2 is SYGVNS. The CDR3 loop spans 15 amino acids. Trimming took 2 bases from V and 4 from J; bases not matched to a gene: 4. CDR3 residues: CASSEVGQGYNEQFF. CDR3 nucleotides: TGTGCCAGCAGTGAAGTTGGACAGGGATACAATGAGCAGTTCTTC.

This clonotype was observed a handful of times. The CDR3 sequence is CASSQAGGQSGELFF. The CDR3 nucleotides read TGTGCCAGCAGCCAAGCAGGGGGGCAATCCGGGGAGCTGTTTTTT. This chain connects TRBV4-2 to TRBJ2-2, with D tentatively TRBD1 (7 bases). The CDR3 consists of 15 residues. The germline gives CDR1 LGHNA, CDR2 YNFKEQ. Trimming stripped 1 base from V and 6 bases from J, with 12 bases between.

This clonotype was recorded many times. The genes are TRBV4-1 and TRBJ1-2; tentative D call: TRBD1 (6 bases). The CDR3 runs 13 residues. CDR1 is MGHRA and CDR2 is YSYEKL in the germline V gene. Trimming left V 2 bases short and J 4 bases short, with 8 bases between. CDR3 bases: TGCGCCAGCAGCCAACAACAGGGCTATGGCTACACCTTC. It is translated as CASSQQQGYGYTF.

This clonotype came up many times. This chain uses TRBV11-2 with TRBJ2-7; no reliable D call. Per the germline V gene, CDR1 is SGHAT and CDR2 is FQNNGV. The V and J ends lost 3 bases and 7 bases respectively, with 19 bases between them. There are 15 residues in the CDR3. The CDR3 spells CASSLPLGGHGEQYF. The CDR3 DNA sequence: TGTGCCAGCAGCTTGCCCTTGGGTGGCCACGGGGAGCAGTACTTC.

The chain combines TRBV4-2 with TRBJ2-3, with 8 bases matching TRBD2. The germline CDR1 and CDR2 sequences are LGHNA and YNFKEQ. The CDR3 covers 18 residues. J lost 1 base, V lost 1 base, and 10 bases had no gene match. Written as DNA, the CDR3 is TGTGCCAGCAGCCAAGGCGTAGCGGGAATAATCGGCACAGATACGCAGTATTTT. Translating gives CASSQGVAGIIGTDTQYF.

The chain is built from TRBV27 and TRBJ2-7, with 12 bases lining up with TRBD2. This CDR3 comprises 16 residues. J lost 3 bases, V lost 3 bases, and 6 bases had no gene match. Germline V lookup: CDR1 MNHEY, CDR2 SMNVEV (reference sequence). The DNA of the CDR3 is TGTGCCAGCAGTTTTTTCGGACTAGCGGGGTTCTACGAGCAGTACTTC. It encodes CASSFFGLAGFYEQYF.

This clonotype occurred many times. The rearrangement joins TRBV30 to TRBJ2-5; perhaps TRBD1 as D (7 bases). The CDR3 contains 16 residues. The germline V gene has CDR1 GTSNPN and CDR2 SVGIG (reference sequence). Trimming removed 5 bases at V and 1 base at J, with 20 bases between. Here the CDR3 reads CAWGGGVDRAQETQYF. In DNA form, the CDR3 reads TGTGCCTGGGGGGGAGGTGTCGACAGGGCCCAAGAGACCCAGTACTTC.

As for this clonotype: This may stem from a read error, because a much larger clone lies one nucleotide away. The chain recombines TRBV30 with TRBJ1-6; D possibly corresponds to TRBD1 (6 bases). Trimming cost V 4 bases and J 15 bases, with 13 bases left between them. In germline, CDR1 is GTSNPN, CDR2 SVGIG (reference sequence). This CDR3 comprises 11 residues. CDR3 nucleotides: TGTGCCTGGATGCGGGGACAAAGCCTCCACTTT. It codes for CAWMRGQSLHF.

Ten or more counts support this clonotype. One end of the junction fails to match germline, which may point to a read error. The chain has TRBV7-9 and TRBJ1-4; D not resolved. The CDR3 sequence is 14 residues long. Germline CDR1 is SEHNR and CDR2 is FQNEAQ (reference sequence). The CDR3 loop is CASTVDQPYENLFF. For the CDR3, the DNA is TGTGCCAGCACCGTGGACCAACCTTATGAAAACCTGTTTTTT.

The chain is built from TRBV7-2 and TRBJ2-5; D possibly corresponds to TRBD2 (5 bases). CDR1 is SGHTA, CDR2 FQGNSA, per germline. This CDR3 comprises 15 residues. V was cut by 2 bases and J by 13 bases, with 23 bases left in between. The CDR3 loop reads CASSLQLGVRPKTYF. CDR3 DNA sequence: TGTGCCAGCAGCTTACAGTTGGGAGTAAGACCGAAGACGTACTTC. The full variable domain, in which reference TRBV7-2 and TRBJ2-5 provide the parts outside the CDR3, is GAGVSQSPSNKVTEKGKDVELRCDPISGHTALYWYRQSLGQGLEFLIYFQGNSAPDKSGLPSDRFSAERTGGSVSTLTIQRTQQEDSAVYLCASSLQLGVRPKTYFGPGTRLLVL.

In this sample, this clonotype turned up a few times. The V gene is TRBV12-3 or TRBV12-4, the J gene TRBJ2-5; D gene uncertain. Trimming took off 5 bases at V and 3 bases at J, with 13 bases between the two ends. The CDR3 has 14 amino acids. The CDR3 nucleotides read TGTGCCAGCAGTCCCGGCGGTACTGAAGAGACCCAGTACTTC. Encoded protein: CASSPGGTEETQYF.